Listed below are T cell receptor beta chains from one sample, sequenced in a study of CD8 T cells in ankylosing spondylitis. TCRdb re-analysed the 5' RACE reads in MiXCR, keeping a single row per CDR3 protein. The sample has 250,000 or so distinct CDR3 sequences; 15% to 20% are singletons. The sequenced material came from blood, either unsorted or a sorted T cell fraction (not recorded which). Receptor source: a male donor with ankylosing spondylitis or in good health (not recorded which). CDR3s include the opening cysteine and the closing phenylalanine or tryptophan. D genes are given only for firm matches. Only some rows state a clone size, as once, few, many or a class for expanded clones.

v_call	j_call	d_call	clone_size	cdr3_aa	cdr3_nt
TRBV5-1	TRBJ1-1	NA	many	CASSLGRGTEAFF	TGCGCCAGCAGCTTGGGCAGGGGCACTGAAGCTTTCTTT
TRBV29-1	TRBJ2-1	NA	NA	CSGTSNEQFF	TGCAGCGGGACTTCCAATGAGCAGTTCTTC
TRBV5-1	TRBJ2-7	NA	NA	CASSLSYGLHYEQYF	TGCGCCAGCAGCTTGTCGTACGGGCTTCACTACGAGCAGTACTTC
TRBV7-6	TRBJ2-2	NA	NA	CASSPWRGNTGELFF	TGTGCCAGCAGCCCGTGGAGGGGGAACACCGGGGAGCTGTTTTTT
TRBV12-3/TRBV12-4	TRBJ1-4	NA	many	CASSPGTGNEKLFF	TGTGCCAGCAGTCCCGGGACGGGGAATGAAAAACTGTTTTTT
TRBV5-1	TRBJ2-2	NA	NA	CASSGVANTGELFF	TGCGCCAGCAGTGGCGTAGCGAACACCGGGGAGCTGTTTTTT
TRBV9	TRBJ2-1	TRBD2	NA	CASSDLAGGHNEQFF	TGTGCCAGCAGCGACCTAGCGGGAGGACACAATGAGCAGTTCTTC
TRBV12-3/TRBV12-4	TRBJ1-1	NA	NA	CASSAGDGEAFF	TGTGCCAGCAGTGCCGGGGACGGTGAAGCTTTCTTT
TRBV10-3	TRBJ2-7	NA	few	CAISESVGDTGYEQYF	TGTGCCATCAGTGAGTCGGTCGGAGACACCGGCTACGAGCAGTACTTC
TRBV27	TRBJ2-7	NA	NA	CASSRLLRAFSEQYF	TGTGCCAGCAGCCGCTTGTTAAGGGCTTTCTCCGAGCAGTACTTC
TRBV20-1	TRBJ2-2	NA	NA	CSARGVYGELFF	TGCAGTGCACGCGGGGTGTACGGGGAGCTGTTTTTT